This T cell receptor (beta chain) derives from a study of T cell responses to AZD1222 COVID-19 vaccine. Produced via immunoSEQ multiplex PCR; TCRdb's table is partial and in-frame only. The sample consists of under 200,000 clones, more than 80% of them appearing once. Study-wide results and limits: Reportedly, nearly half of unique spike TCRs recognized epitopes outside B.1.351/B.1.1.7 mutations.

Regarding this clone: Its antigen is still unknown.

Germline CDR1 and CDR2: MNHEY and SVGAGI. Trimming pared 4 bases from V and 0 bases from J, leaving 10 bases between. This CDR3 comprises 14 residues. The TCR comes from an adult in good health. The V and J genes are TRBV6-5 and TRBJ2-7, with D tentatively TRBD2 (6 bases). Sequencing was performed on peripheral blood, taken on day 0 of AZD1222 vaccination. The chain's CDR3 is CASSSGLFSYEQYF. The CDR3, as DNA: TGTGCCAGCAGTTCGGGACTCTTCTCCTACGAGCAGTACTTC.